This paragraph covers one T cell receptor (beta chain) sequence. The target antigen is unknown. Other DNA sequences of this sample code for an identical CDR3. The data are from a study of T cells in localized non-small cell lung cancer. Method: immunoSEQ multiplex PCR; TCRdb's copy keeps in-frame clones and lacks some. The sample contains tens of thousands of clones, roughly 86% of which appear only once. Broader study findings: Longer overall survival was linked to higher blood T cell density. Only one tumor region was sequenced, so heterogeneity remains possible. Among the top 100 tumor clones, a median about 57 appeared in adjacent lung. The greatest T cell clonality was found in uninvolved adjacent lung (higher than in tumor).

Germline assignment: CDR1 SGDLS and CDR2 YYNGEE. This CDR3 has 11 amino acids. V gave up 5 bases and J gave up 7 bases, with 7 bases separating them. Here the sequenced sample was peripheral blood, taken before any cancer treatment. The V call is TRBV9, the J call TRBJ2-1; no clear D gene. The sequence was collected from a man aged 40-75 years with stage I lung adenocarcinoma. The CDR3 is CASSEGNEQFF. For the CDR3, the DNA is TGTGCCAGCAGTGAAGGGAATGAGCAGTTCTTC.